This T cell receptor beta chain was identified in a study of T cells in Graves' hyperthyroidism and ophthalmopathy. General study findings and limits: The model's output predicted ophthalmopathy at a median of about 6.5 months prior to onset. The authors' 13 V-J model separated ophthalmopathy from stable hyperthyroidism.

Amplified regions were TCR beta CDR3 sequences from RNA transcripts. The HTBI set primed first-round TCR CDR3 RT-PCR. Via MiXCR, TCRdb re-called the multiplex PCR reads, giving one row per CDR3 protein. The sample lists around 200,000 distinct CDR3 sequences, over 15% occurring once. Germline CDR1 is SGHRS and CDR2 is YFSETQ. The CDR3 has 16 residues. A note on this clonotype: The target antigen is unknown. A junction end diverges from the germline sequence, so it may reflect a read error.

This clonotype was sampled from a woman aged 45-59 years with Graves' hyperthyroidism. The sample consisted of blood. The chain employs TRBV5-1 and TRBJ2-1, with TRBD2 identical over 9 bases. The CDR3 sequence is CVSRGGGAGWFDEQFF. In DNA, the CDR3 is TGCGTCAGCAGGGGCGGGGGGGCCGGTTGGTTCGATGAGCAGTTCTTC.